These 5 T cell receptor beta chains share one sample of origin, sequenced in a study of T cell responses to AZD1222 COVID-19 vaccine. The protocol was immunoSEQ multiplex PCR, while the TCRdb copy is restricted to in-frame clones and leaves out a portion. The profile shows roughly 100,000 clones, 90% of them singletons. Specimen: peripheral blood, collected 28 days after the second AZD1222 dose. Receptors were obtained from an adult who received the AZD1222 COVID-19 vaccine.

This chain joins TRBV2 and TRBJ1-1; D call uncertain. The germline CDR1 and CDR2 sequences are SNHLY and FYNNEI. CDR3 length equals 14 residues. V lost 2 bases and J 5 bases, leaving 12 bases between the germline ends. The CDR3 bases are TGTGCCAGCAGTGAATCCGGGGTTAGGACTGAAGCTTTCTTT. Translating it yields CASSESGVRTEAFF.

J is TRBJ2-3 and V is TRBV7-9; possible D gene TRBD2, 5 bases. CDR3 length: 15 residues. Trimming removed 7 bases from V and 0 bases from J, with 14 bases in between. From germline, CDR1 is SEHNR and CDR2 FQNEAQ (reference sequence). The CDR3 is CASTRTGASTDTQYF. The CDR3 DNA follows: TGTGCCAGCACTAGGACTGGAGCTAGCACAGATACGCAGTATTTT.

The V gene is TRBV14, the J gene TRBJ2-2; possible D gene TRBD2, 6 bases. The germline gives CDR1 SGHDN, CDR2 FVKESK. The CDR3 is 13 residues long. V was pared by 4 bases and J by 7 bases, with 10 bases between. The CDR3, as DNA: TGTGCCAGCAGCCGGGCCGGGAGCGGGGAGCTGTTTTTT. Translating it yields CASSRAGSGELFF.

The DNA for the CDR3 is TGTGCCAGCAGCTTGGACAGGGATCGGGATGGCTACACCTTC. Its protein product is CASSLDRDRDGYTF. The gene calls are TRBV7-2 and TRBJ1-2; the match to TRBD1 covers 8 bases. The CDR3 covers 14 residues. The ends lost 3 bases at V and 6 bases at J; junction bases unmatched: 6. Germline V CDR1 and CDR2: SGHTA, FQGNSA. Looking up the rest from reference TRBV7-2 and TRBJ1-2 gives the full variable domain: GAGVSQSPSNKVTEKGKDVELRCDPISGHTALYWYRQSLGQGLEFLIYFQGNSAPDKSGLPSDRFSAERTGGSVSTLTIQRTQQEDSAVYLCASSLDRDRDGYTFGSGTRLTVV.

This chain connects TRBV11-3 to TRBJ1-6; D call uncertain. Trimming took off 6 bases at V and 6 bases at J, with 18 bases between the two ends. In germline, CDR1 is SGHNT, CDR2 YENEEA. The CDR3 sequence is 16 residues long. This chain's CDR3 is CASRRAGNLFNSPLHF. The DNA for the CDR3 is TGTGCCAGCAGGCGGGCGGGGAATCTATTTAATTCACCCCTCCACTTT.